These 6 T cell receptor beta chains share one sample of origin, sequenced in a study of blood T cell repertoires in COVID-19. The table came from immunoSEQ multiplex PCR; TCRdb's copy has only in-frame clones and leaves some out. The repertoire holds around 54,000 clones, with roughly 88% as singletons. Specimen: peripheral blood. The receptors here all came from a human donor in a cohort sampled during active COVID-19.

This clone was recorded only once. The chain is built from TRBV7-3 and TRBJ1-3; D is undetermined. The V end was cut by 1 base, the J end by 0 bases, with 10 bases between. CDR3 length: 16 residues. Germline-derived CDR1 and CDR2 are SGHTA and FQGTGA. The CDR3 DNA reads TGTGCCAGCAGCTTAAAAGAGGTTCTCTCTGGAAACACCATATATTTT. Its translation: CASSLKEVLSGNTIYF.

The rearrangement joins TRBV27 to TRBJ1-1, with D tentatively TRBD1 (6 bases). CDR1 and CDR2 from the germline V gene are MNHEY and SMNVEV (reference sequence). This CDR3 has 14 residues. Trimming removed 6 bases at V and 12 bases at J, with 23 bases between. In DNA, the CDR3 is TGTGCCAGCAGCCCCGTCCTCGGGGGGGCTGGAACTTTCTTT. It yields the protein CASSPVLGGAGTFF.

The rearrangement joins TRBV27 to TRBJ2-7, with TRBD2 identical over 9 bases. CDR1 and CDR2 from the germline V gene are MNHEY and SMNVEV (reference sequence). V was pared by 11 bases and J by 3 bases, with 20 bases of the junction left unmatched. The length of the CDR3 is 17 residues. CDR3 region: CAVGGRAKDTVNYEQYF. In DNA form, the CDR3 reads TGTGCCGTGGGCGGGAGGGCCAAAGATACTGTGAACTACGAGCAGTACTTC.

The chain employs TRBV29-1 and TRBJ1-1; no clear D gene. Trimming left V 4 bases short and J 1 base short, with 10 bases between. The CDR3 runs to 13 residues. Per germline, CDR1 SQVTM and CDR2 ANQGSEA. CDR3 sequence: CSVGLTQNTEAFF. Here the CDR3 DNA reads TGCAGCGTTGGCCTGACACAGAACACTGAAGCTTTCTTT.

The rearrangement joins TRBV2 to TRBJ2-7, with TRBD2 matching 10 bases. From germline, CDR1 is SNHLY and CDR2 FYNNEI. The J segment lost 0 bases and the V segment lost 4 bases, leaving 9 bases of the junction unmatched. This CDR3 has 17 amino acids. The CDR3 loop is CASSVFRGTSDSYEQYF. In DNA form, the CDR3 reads TGTGCCAGCAGTGTTTTCCGGGGGACTAGCGACTCCTACGAGCAGTACTTC.

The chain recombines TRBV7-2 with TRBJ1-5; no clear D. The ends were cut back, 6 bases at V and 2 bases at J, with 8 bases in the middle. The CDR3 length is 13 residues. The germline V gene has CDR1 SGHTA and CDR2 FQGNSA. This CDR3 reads CASRREGNQPQHF. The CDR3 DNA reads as TGTGCCAGCAGAAGGGAGGGCAATCAGCCCCAGCATTTT.